Below are 6 T cell receptor beta chains sequenced from a single sample in a study of blood T cell repertoires in COVID-19. This table comes from immunoSEQ multiplex PCR, and its TCRdb copy is limited to in-frame clones, with some not included. Counted here are roughly 200,000 clones, around 83% occurring once; the ten biggest clones make up roughly 6%. Material for sequencing was PBMCs or T cells enriched from blood (not recorded which). The source of these receptors is a man in his forties or fifties who had recovered from COVID-19.

This clone has more than one count but fewer than ten. The chain carries TRBV4-1 and TRBJ2-2; D remains ambiguous. The CDR3 consists of 14 residues. V dropped 1 base and J dropped 2 bases, with 5 bases sitting between them. Germline values: CDR1 MGHRA, CDR2 YSYEKL. CDR3 in DNA: TGCGCCAGCAGCCAAGTAGTTAACACCGGGGAGCTGTTTTTT. Protein: CASSQVVNTGELFF.

V usage is TRBV2 and J usage is TRBJ2-5; no reliable D call. From germline, CDR1 is SNHLY and CDR2 FYNNEI. CDR3 length equals 13 residues. V shed 5 bases and J shed 2 bases, with 9 bases lying between them. CDR3 DNA sequence: TGTGCCAGCAGTCCCCCCAGGCAAGAGACCCAGTACTTC. This gives the protein CASSPPRQETQYF.

This clone came up once. This chain connects TRBV6-5 to TRBJ2-7; D remains ambiguous. The CDR3 is 14 residues long. Germline assignment: CDR1 MNHEY and CDR2 SVGAGI. V was cut by 4 bases and J by 4 bases, with 14 bases left in between. The CDR3 spells CASSSNYDAYEQYF. CDR3 DNA sequence: TGTGCCAGCAGTTCCAATTACGATGCGTACGAGCAGTACTTC.

The rearrangement joins TRBV7-3 to TRBJ2-3; possible D gene TRBD2, 7 bases. Germline V gene data show CDR1 as SGHTA and CDR2 as FQGTGA. The ends were cut back, 5 bases at V and 1 base at J, with 16 bases in the middle. This CDR3 is 16 amino acids long. DNA of the CDR3: TGTGCCAGCAGCCAAGGGGGAGGGGGAGGCACAGATACGCAGTATTTT. This sequence encodes CASSQGGGGGTDTQYF.

The gene calls are TRBV18 and TRBJ1-5; possible D gene TRBD1, 5 bases. Germline V lookup: CDR1 KGHSH, CDR2 LQKENI. V was pared by 6 bases and J by 5 bases, with 17 bases between. The CDR3 loop spans 15 amino acids. CDR3 region: CASSSWSGGDQPQHF. The CDR3 region has the DNA TGTGCCAGCTCCTCGTGGAGCGGGGGGGATCAGCCCCAGCATTTT.

This clone was counted once. The CDR3 is CASSETGATYNEQFF. The CDR3, as DNA: TGTGCCAGCAGCGAGACAGGCGCTACTTACAATGAGCAGTTCTTC. This chain joins TRBV9 and TRBJ2-1; D is possibly TRBD1 (6 bases). The CDR3 is 15 residues long. Trimming pared 3 bases from V and 4 bases from J, leaving 14 bases between. Germline V gene sequence: CDR1 SGDLS, CDR2 YYNGEE.